This T cell receptor beta chain was identified during a study of immune evolution from preneoplasia to lung adenocarcinoma. General observations from the study: Top clone share appeared to fall from AAH through AIS, MIA, adenocarcinoma.

Measured with immunoSEQ multiplex PCR; TCRdb has only the in-frame clones, and not every one. The top ten hold 2.8% of the sample, which has several thousand clones, roughly 87% seen once. Trimming at V came to 0 bases and at J to 0 bases, leaving 3 bases not matched to a gene. The CDR3 totals 15 residues. Germline lookup yields CDR1 SGHRS and CDR2 YFSETQ. Worth noting for this clone: The antigen remains unidentified.

The sample taken for sequencing was FFPE minimally invasive lung adenocarcinoma tissue. The chain is built from TRBV5-1 and TRBJ2-7; TRBD1 agrees at 7 bases. The TCR originated in a person between 65 and 79 years old with lung adenocarcinoma. The CDR3 is CASSLDAGGSYEQYF. The CDR3 DNA reads TGCGCCAGCAGCTTGGACGCAGGGGGCTCCTACGAGCAGTACTTC.